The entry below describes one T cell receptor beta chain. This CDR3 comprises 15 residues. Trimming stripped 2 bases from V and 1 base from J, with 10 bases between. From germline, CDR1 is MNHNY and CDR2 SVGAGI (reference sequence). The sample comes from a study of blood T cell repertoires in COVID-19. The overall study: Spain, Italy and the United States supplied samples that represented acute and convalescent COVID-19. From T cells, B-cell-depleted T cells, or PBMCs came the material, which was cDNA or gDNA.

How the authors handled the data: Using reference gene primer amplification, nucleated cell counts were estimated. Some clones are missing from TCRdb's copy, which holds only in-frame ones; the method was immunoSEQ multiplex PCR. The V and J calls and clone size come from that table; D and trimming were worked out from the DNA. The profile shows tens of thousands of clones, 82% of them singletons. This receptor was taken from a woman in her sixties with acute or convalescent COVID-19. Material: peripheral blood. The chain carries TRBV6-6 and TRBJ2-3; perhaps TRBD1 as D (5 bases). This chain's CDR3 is CASSYRGPGTDTQYF. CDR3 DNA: TGTGCCAGCAGTTACAGGGGTCCCGGCACAGATACGCAGTATTTT.